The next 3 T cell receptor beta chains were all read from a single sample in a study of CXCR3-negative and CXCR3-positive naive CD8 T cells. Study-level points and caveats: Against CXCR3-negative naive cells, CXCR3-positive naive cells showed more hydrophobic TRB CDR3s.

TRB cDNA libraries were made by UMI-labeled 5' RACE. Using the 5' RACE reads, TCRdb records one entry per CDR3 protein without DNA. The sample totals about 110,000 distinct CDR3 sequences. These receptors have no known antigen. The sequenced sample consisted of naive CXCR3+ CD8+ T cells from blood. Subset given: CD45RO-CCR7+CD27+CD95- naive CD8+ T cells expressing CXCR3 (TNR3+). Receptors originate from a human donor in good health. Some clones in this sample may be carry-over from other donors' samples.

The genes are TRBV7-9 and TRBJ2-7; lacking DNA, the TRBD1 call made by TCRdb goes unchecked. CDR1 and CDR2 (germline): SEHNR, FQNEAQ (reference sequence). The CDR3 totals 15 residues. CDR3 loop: CASSLDGGAGYEQYF. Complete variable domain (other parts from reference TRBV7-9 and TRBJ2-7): DTGVSQNPRHKITKRGQNVTFRCDPISEHNRLYWYRQTLGQGPEFLTYFQNEAQLEKSRLLSDRFSAERPKGSFSTLEIQRTEQGDSAMYLCASSLDGGAGYEQYFGPGTRLTVT.

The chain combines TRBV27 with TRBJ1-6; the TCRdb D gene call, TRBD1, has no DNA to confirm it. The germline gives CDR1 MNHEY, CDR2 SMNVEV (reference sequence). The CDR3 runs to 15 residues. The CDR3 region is CASSSRPGTGSPLHF.

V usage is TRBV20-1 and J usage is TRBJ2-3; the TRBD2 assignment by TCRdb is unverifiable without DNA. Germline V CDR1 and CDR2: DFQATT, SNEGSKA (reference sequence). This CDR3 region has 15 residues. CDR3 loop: CSASALAGDTDTQYF.